The next 2 T cell receptor beta chains were all read from a single sample in a study of PD-1 blockade in classical Hodgkin lymphoma. With no exception, relapse followed autologous stem cell transplantation in all patients, and brentuximab vedotin exposure varied. From thawed PBMCs, magnetic negative selection was used to isolate the CD8+ T cells. TCRdb keeps only in-frame clones here, not all; method: immunoSEQ multiplex PCR. The sample records around 13,000 clones, under 85% being singletons. The sample consisted of CD8+ T cells from blood, taken at baseline. The source of these receptors is a human donor with classical Hodgkin lymphoma.

The chain carries TRBV9 and TRBJ1-2; TRBD1 matches at 11 bases. The germline gives CDR1 SGDLS, CDR2 YYNGEE. This CDR3 spans 14 amino acids. The V and J ends lost 3 bases and 6 bases, in that order; junction bases with no gene match: 4. CDR3 DNA: TGTGCCAGCAGCGACTGGACAGGGGGCAATGGCTACACCTTC. Protein product: CASSDWTGGNGYTF. Looking up the rest from reference TRBV9 and TRBJ1-2 gives the full variable domain: DSGVTQTPKHLITATGQRVTLRCSPRSGDLSVYWYQQSLDQGLQFLIQYYNGEERAKGNILERFSAQQFPDLHSELNLSSLELGDSALYFCASSDWTGGNGYTFGSGTRLTVV.

This clone appeared a few times. The gene calls are TRBV7-3 and TRBJ1-2, with D maybe TRBD1 (6 bases). Germline CDR1 SGHTA, CDR2 FQGTGA. Trimming left V 5 bases short and J 0 bases short, with 19 bases between. This CDR3 comprises 17 residues. The CDR3 DNA sequence: TGTGCCAGCAGCCCCTATGGGGGCGGGTCCACTAACTATGGCTACACCTTC. This codes for CASSPYGGGSTNYGYTF.